What follows are 7 T cell receptor beta chains derived from one specimen sequenced in a study of OX40 agonist ivuxolimab in advanced cancers. Produced via immunoSEQ multiplex PCR; TCRdb's table is partial and in-frame only. The profile shows approximately 80,000 clones, just over 90% of them singletons. The starting material was CD4+ or CD8+ T cells sorted from blood, obtained in a trial of the OX40 agonist ivuxolimab. Receptor source: an adult with an advanced solid tumor such as melanoma, head and neck, liver or kidney cancer.

The chain joins TRBV18 to TRBJ1-4; D not resolved. Germline CDR1 KGHSH, CDR2 LQKENI. The germline V and J ends were trimmed by 2 bases and 8 bases, with 9 bases remaining between them. The CDR3 runs 13 residues. The CDR3 bases are TGTGCCAGCTCACCAAGGCAGAGCGAAAAACTGTTTTTT. Amino acids: CASSPRQSEKLFF.

The chain couples TRBV7-2 to TRBJ1-5, with no clear D. The V gene lost 1 base and the J gene lost 2 bases, with 9 bases spanning the gap. CDR1 SGHTA and CDR2 FQGNSA come from the germline V gene. The CDR3 length is 15 residues. The CDR3 nucleotides read TGTGCCAGCAGCTTAGGTGGAGGTCGCAATCAGCCCCAGCATTTT. Residues: CASSLGGGRNQPQHF.

Only one count was recorded for this clone. The chain has TRBV30 and TRBJ2-1; maybe TRBD2 (6 bases). V was trimmed by 1 base and J by 5 bases, leaving 15 bases between them. The germline CDR1 and CDR2 sequences are GTSNPN and SVGIG (reference sequence). The CDR3 is made up of 15 amino acids. The CDR3 sequence: CAWSAGLARDNEQFF. The CDR3 DNA sequence: TGTGCCTGGAGTGCTGGGCTAGCGAGAGACAATGAGCAGTTCTTC.

The chain carries TRBV19 and TRBJ1-1, with 10 bases fitting TRBD1. This CDR3 spans 15 amino acids. The germline gives CDR1 LNHDA, CDR2 SQIVND (reference sequence). The junction had 6 bases not matched to a gene; V was cut back by 5 bases and J by 3 bases. The CDR3 loop reads CASSPRTGGDTEAFF. The CDR3 DNA reads TGTGCCAGTAGTCCCCGGACAGGGGGGGACACTGAAGCTTTCTTT.

The chain links TRBV19 to TRBJ1-5; possibly TRBD1 for D (6 bases). The germline V gene encodes CDR1 LNHDA and CDR2 SQIVND (reference sequence). With 1 base removed from V and 4 bases from J, the gap between germline ends came to 8 bases. The CDR3 extends over 14 amino acids. The DNA of the CDR3 is TGTGCCAGTAGTATAGCACAGGGAAATCAGCCCCAGCATTTT. It translates to CASSIAQGNQPQHF.

The J gene is TRBJ2-5, the V gene TRBV11-3, with 8 bases fitting TRBD1. J lost 4 bases, V lost 4 bases, and 8 bases had no gene match. The CDR3 contains 15 residues. Germline V gene sequence: CDR1 SGHNT, CDR2 YENEEA. Here the CDR3 reads CASSSGQGSVETQYF. The CDR3 DNA reads TGTGCCAGCAGCTCCGGACAGGGAAGTGTAGAGACCCAGTACTTC.

This clone was counted a single time. The chain carries TRBV11-3 and TRBJ1-2; D is perhaps TRBD1 (6 bases). Trimming removed 5 bases at V and 7 bases at J, with 17 bases between. The CDR3 runs 14 residues. Germline CDR1 SGHNT, CDR2 YENEEA. CDR3 nucleotide sequence: TGTGCCAGCAGCCGAAACCTACAGGGCAGTGGCTACACCTTC. Encoded protein: CASSRNLQGSGYTF. The whole variable domain, remainder taken from reference TRBV11-3 and TRBJ1-2, is EAGVVQSPRYKIIEKKQPVAFWCNPISGHNTLYWYLQNLGQGPELLIRYENEEAVDDSQLPKDRFSAERLKGVDSTLKIQPAELGDSAVYLCASSRNLQGSGYTFGSGTRLTVV.